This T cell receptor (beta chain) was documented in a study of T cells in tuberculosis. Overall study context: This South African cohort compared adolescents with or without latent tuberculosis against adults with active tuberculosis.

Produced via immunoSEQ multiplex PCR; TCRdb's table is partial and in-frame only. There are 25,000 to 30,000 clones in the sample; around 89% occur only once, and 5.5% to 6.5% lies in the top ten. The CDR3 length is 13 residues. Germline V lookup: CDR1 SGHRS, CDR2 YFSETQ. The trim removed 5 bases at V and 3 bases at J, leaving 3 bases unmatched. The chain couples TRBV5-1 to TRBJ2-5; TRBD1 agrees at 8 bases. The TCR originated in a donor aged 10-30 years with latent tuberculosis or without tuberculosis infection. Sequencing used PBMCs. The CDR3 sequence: CASSQTGEETQYF. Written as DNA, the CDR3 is TGCGCCAGCAGTCAGACAGGGGAAGAGACCCAGTACTTC.